This T cell receptor (beta chain) emerged from a study of identical twins. V lost 5 bases to trimming and J lost 10 bases, with 24 bases between them. Germline-derived CDR1 and CDR2 are DFQATT and SNEGSKA (reference sequence). The CDR3 has 16 residues. A note on this clonotype: The antigen is not known.

cDNA carried unique molecular identifiers, and a universal primer site was added by template switching. Using its own MiXCR run on the 5' RACE reads, TCRdb lists one record per CDR3 protein. This table has 500,000 to 600,000 distinct CDR3 sequences, approximately 22% appearing once. Study-wide results and caveats: Among out-of-frame alpha sequences shared by twins, low generation probability occurred in excess.

The same data also went into a second study, on T cells expressing NK-cell markers. According to that study: In more than 5 donors, dominant CD3+CD56+NKG2C+ clones formed about 1.0-8% of CD8+ cells.

This clonotype originated in a woman aged 18-29 years in good health. What was sequenced was CD4+ T cells sorted from blood. V and J are TRBV20-1 and TRBJ1-6; the D gene is possibly TRBD1 (5 bases). In nucleotides, the CDR3 is TGCAGTGCTCCTACTACATTGGGGGTTGGGGGGTCACCCCTCCACTTT. Translating it yields CSAPTTLGVGGSPLHF.